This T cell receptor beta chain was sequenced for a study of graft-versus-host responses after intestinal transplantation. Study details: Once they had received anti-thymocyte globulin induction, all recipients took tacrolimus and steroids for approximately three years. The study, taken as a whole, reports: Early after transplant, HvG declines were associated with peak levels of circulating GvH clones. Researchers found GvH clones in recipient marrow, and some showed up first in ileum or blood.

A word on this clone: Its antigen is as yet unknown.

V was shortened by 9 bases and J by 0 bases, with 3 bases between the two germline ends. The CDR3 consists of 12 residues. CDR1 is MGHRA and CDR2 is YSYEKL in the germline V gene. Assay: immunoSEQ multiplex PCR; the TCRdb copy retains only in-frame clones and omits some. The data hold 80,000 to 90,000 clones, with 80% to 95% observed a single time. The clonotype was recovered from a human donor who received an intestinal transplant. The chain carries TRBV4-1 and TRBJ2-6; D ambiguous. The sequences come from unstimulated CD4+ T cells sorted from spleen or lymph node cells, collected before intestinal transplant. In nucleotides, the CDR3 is TGCGCCAGTCCCTCTGGGGCCAACGTCCTGACTTTC. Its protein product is CASPSGANVLTF.